A selection of T cell receptor beta chains follows, all from one sample in a study of blood T cell repertoires in COVID-19. Here immunoSEQ multiplex PCR was the method, and the copy in TCRdb shows in-frame clones only, minus some. The repertoire has 270,000 or so clones, approximately 86% of them found once; the top ten carry less than 4%. Sequenced input: peripheral blood. The receptors were gathered from a woman between 18 and 29 years old with acute or convalescent COVID-19. Each CDR3 is given without its conserved first and last residue. The order of the fields is CDR3 protein, V gene, J gene.

ASSPTGIYGYT	TRBV18	TRBJ1-2
ASSPEPTSGSYNEQF	TRBV3-1/TRBV3-2	TRBJ2-1
SVAVAGVDNEQF	TRBV29-1	TRBJ2-1
ATRPSEDRVYNSPLH	TRBV6-6	TRBJ1-6
ASSLNRGHEQY	TRBV12-3/TRBV12-4	TRBJ2-7
ASSLSLSGVGETQY	TRBV7-2	TRBJ2-5
ASSLRLAAEQF	TRBV4-3	TRBJ2-1
ASRKTSRMANTEAF	TRBV19	TRBJ1-1
ASSLIGQGLNTEAF	TRBV5-1	TRBJ1-1
AIRTDPGQVNTEAF	TRBV10-3	TRBJ1-1
ASSFPPGGQAETQY	TRBV28	TRBJ2-5
ASRSSGSYNEQF	TRBV19	TRBJ2-1
AISDGGLAGSTVSYPQF	TRBV10-3	TRBJ2-1
SAQTGGTEAF	TRBV29-1	TRBJ1-1
ASSFTGGENSPLH	TRBV5-5	TRBJ1-6
ASSVTYTQY	TRBV6-2/TRBV6-3	TRBJ2-3
ASSVGGWPNEKLF	TRBV27	TRBJ1-4
ASSLSPPNYNEQF	TRBV27	TRBJ2-1
TSSGRGLEHEQY	TRBV28	TRBJ2-7
ASSLTGLDSPLH	TRBV5-6	TRBJ1-6
SVEFMGVESAQY	TRBV29-1	TRBJ2-5
ASMYYNEQF	TRBV2	TRBJ2-1
ASSLIAGERDEQF	TRBV7-9	TRBJ2-1
ASSSGQGAFVTNEKLF	TRBV7-6	TRBJ1-4
ASSLTVWNTEAF	TRBV27	TRBJ1-1
ARGTDYNEQF	TRBV2	TRBJ2-1
AISPLSGLYGYT	TRBV10-3	TRBJ1-2
ASSYSASEQF	TRBV6-6	TRBJ2-1
ASSYRVAQETQY	TRBV6-6	TRBJ2-5
ASSRLGAYNEQF	TRBV7-8	TRBJ2-1
ASSQVHPSGRTLLEQY	TRBV3-1/TRBV3-2	TRBJ2-7
ASSPRTSGSVEQY	TRBV28	TRBJ2-7
ASSTGDTGNQPQH	TRBV19	TRBJ1-5
ASSLAAGGPNEQF	TRBV7-7	TRBJ2-1
ATSDADRDQPQH	TRBV24-1	TRBJ1-5
ASSPRGQTEAF	TRBV4-2	TRBJ1-1
ATSRDLGLASVPYEQY	TRBV15	TRBJ2-7
ATSAGSGRALNEQF	TRBV24-1	TRBJ2-1
ASSVLAGLGTDTQY	TRBV9	TRBJ2-3